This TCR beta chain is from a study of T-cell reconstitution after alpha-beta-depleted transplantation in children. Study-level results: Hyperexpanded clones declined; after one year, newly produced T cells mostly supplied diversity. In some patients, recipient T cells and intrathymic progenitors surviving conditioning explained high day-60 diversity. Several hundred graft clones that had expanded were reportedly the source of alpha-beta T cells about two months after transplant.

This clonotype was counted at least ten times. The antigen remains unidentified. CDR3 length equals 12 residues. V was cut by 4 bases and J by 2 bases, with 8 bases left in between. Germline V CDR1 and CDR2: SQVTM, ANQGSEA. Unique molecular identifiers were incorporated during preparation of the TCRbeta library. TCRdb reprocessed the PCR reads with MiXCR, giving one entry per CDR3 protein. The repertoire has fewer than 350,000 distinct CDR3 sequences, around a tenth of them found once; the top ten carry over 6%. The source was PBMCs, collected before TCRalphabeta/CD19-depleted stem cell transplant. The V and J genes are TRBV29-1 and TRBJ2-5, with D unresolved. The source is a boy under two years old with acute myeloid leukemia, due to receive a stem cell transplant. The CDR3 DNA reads TGCAGCGTTGGGTGGGGTCAAGAGACCCAGTACTTC. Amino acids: CSVGWGQETQYF.